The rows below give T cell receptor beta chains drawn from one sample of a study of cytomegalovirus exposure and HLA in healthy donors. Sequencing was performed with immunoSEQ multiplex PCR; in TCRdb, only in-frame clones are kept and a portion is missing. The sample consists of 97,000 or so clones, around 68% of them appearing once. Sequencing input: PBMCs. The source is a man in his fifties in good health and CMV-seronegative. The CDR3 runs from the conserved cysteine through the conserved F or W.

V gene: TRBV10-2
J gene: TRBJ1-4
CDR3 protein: CASSEMPAGGLLGLRFEKLFF

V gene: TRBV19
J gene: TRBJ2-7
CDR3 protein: CASSPGTGKHEQYF

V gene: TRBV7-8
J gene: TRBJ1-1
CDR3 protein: CASSLGVRSTEAFF

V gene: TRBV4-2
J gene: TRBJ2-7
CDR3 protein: CASSQDRPGEQYF

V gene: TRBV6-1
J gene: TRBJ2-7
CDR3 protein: CASSEARSLPYEQYF

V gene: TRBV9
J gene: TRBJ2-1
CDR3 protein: CASSVVGTRSGEQFF

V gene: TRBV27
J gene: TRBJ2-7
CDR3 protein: CASRRQGATYEQYF

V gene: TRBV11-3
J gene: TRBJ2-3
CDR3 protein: CASSLTASTDTQYF

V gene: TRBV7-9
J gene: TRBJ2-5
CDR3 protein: CASSPHPGQLKETQYF

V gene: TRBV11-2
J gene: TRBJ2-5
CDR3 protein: CASSFRLRQGSTLQETQYF

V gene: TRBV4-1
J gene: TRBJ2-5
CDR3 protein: CASSQDRGLTETQYF

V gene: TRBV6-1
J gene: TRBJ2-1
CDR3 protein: CASSLAGARNEQFF

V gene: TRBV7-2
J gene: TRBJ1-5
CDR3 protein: CASSLGTSGGGRVQPQHF

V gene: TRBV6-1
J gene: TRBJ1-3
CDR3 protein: CASSPRESGNTIYF

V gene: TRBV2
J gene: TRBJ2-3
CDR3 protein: CASSEGTPGWGTDTQYF

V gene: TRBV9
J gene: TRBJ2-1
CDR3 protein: CASSVAMGASYNEQFF

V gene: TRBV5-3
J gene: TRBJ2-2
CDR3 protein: CARSSSQAGGHAGELFF

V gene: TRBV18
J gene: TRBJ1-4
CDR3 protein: CASSAGLSEKLFF

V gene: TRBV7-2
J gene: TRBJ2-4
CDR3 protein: CASSLRGQVAKNIQYF

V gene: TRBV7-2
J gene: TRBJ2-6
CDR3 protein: CASSLGAAGANVLTF

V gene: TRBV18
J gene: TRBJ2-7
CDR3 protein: CASSLDRQASSYEQYF

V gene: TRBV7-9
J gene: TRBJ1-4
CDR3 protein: CASSLAGGTNEKLFF

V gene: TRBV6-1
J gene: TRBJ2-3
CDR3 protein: CASSPTSVTDTQYF

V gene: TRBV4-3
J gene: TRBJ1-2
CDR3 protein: CASSPQQGNYGYTF

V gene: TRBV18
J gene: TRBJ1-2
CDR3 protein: CASSPPGRVAEGYTF

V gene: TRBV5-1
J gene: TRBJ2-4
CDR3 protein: CASSLEGRGQSDIQYF

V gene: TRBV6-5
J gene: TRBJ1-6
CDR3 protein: CASSYSKTGNSPLHF

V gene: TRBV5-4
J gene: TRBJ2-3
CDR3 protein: CASSLQGPDTQYF

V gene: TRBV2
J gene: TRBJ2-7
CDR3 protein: CASSAQGLAPLDEQYF

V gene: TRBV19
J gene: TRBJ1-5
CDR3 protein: CASKPGLSNQPQHF

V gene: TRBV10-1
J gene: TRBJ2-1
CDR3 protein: CASERNRVFYNEQFF

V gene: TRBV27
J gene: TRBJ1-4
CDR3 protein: CASSPLPFSSLEKLFF

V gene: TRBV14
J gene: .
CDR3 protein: CASSQALATYEQYF

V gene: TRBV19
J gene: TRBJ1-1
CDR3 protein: CASGGQGATEAFF

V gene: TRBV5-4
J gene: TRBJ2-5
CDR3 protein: CASSPDRDFTETQYF

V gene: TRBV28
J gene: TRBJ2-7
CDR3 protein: CASSQGLAGATYEQYF

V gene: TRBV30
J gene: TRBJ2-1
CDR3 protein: CAWSRLAGDEQFF

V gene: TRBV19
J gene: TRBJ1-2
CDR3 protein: CASSSRDRNGYTF

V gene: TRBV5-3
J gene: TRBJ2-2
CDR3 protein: CARSLAGLATNTGELFF

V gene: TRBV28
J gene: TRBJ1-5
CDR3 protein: CASSPGDRAIQPQHF

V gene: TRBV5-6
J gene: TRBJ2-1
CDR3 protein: CASSTGTVKGQFF

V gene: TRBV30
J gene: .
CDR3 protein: CAWSGGRAYEQYF

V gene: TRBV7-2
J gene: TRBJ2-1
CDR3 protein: CASSFGRGTYNEQFF

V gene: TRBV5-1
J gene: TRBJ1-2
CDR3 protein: CASSVNRDGYTF

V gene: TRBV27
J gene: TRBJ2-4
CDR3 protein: CASSSGQGNIQYF